Shown below are 32 T cell receptor beta chains from a single sample sequenced in a study of T cells in Graves' hyperthyroidism and ophthalmopathy. TCR beta CDR3 regions were amplified from RNA transcripts. HTBI primers were employed in a first-round RT-PCR of the TCR CDR3. TCRdb reprocessed the multiplex PCR reads via MiXCR and lists one record per CDR3 protein. Of over 500,000 distinct CDR3 sequences in the sample, around 15% were seen once. Sequencing input: blood. The origin of the receptors is a woman aged 35 to 49 with Graves' hyperthyroidism.

This clonotype was picked up many times. The V call is TRBV20-1, the J call TRBJ2-6; TRBD1 matches 9 bases. V lost 6 bases and J lost 0; bases outside the gene matches: 9. CDR3 length: 17 residues. Per germline, CDR1 DFQATT and CDR2 SNEGSKA (reference sequence). CDR3 in amino acids: CSAIGTGKTSGANVLTF. CDR3 nucleotides: TGCAGTGCCATAGGGACAGGGAAAACCTCTGGGGCCAACGTCCTGACTTTC.

This clonotype came up many times. The rearrangement uses TRBV2 and TRBJ2-3, with 10 bases fitting TRBD2. Germline V CDR1 and CDR2: SNHLY, FYNNEI. This CDR3 contains 14 residues. V gave up 6 bases and J gave up 7 bases; unmatched junction bases: 7. CDR3: CASRAGTSANTQYF. In nucleotides, the CDR3 is TGTGCCAGCAGGGCCGGGACTAGCGCGAATACGCAGTATTTT.

This clonotype appeared many times. The chain combines TRBV2 with TRBJ2-1; 10 bases agree with TRBD2. V lost 7 bases, J lost 6 bases, and 6 bases stayed unmatched. The CDR3 consists of 14 residues. Germline lookup yields CDR1 SNHLY and CDR2 FYNNEI. CDR3 in amino acids: CASTKREGPNEQFF. In DNA form, the CDR3 reads TGTGCCAGCACAAAGCGGGAGGGCCCCAATGAGCAGTTCTTC.

The rearrangement joins TRBV6-1 to TRBJ1-2; 7 bases agree with TRBD1. Germline lookup yields CDR1 MNHNS and CDR2 SASEGT. The CDR3 totals 15 residues. Trimming removed 5 bases from V and 1 base from J; junction bases left unmatched: 7. CDR3 protein: CASSPRDSLNYGYTF. The CDR3 DNA is TGTGCCAGCAGTCCTCGGGACAGCCTTAACTATGGCTACACCTTC.

This clonotype was detected ten times or more. The gene calls are TRBV11-3 and TRBJ1-1; D call uncertain. Trimming cost V 4 bases and J 2 bases, with 8 bases left between them. The CDR3 length is 13 residues. Germline CDR1 reads SGHNT; CDR2 reads YENEEA. The CDR3 sequence is CASSSNQNTEAFF. CDR3 coding DNA: TGTGCCAGCAGCTCAAACCAAAACACTGAAGCTTTCTTT. The full variable domain, in which reference TRBV11-3 and TRBJ1-1 provide the parts outside the CDR3, is EAGVVQSPRYKIIEKKQPVAFWCNPISGHNTLYWYLQNLGQGPELLIRYENEEAVDDSQLPKDRFSAERLKGVDSTLKIQPAELGDSAVYLCASSSNQNTEAFFGQGTRLTVV.

This clonotype has a count of ten or more. The chain is built from TRBV11-2 and TRBJ2-1; TRBD2 is a possible D gene (6 bases). The CDR3 loop spans 16 amino acids. The V end was cut by 5 bases, the J end by 3 bases, with 17 bases between. Germline values: CDR1 SGHAT, CDR2 FQNNGV. The CDR3 loop reads CASSVGDFVGYNEQFF. CDR3 coding DNA: TGTGCCAGCAGCGTGGGGGACTTTGTCGGCTACAATGAGCAGTTCTTC.

This chain uses TRBV9 with TRBJ1-2; D might be TRBD1 (6 bases). This CDR3 contains 15 residues. From germline, CDR1 is SGDLS and CDR2 YYNGEE. Trimming cost V 0 bases and J 5 bases, with 14 bases left between them. The CDR3 region is CASSVGDTFFYGYTF. In nucleotides, the CDR3 is TGTGCCAGCAGCGTAGGGGACACTTTTTTTTATGGCTACACCTTC.

This clonotype was recorded many times. The rearrangement links TRBV28 to TRBJ2-2; TRBD1 matches 10 bases. The J segment lost 3 bases and the V segment lost 5 bases, leaving 6 bases of the junction unmatched. The V gene's germline CDR1 is MDHEN and CDR2 SYDVKM. The CDR3 has 16 amino acids. CDR3 residues: CASSQDRGRYTGELFF. CDR3 coding DNA: TGTGCCAGCAGTCAAGACAGGGGGCGCTACACCGGGGAGCTGTTTTTT.

V gene TRBV7-2 combines with J gene TRBJ2-4; D unresolved. V lost 2 bases, J lost 5 bases, and 13 bases lay in between. Germline lookup yields CDR1 SGHTA and CDR2 FQGNSA. The CDR3 consists of 15 residues. The CDR3 region has the DNA TGTGCCAGCAGCTTAAATTTCGTGGCCCAAAACATTCAGTACTTC. Residues: CASSLNFVAQNIQYF.

This clonotype was observed a handful of times. The V gene is TRBV20-1, the J gene TRBJ2-7, with D possibly matching TRBD1 (5 bases). Looked up from germline, CDR1 is DFQATT and CDR2 is SNEGSKA (reference sequence). The CDR3 has 15 amino acids. V shed 0 bases and J shed 0 bases, with 12 bases lying between them. CDR3 sequence: CSAREGQVSSYEQYF. CDR3 coding DNA: TGCAGTGCTAGAGAGGGGCAGGTGAGCTCCTACGAGCAGTACTTC.

Only a few counts were recorded for this clonotype. The chain combines TRBV19 with TRBJ1-1, with 7 bases matching TRBD1. The CDR3 has 16 amino acids. Germline V CDR1 and CDR2: LNHDA, SQIVND (reference sequence). Germline trimming cut 3 bases from V and 4 bases from J; bases unmatched to any gene: 11. This CDR3 reads CASSIPGTENVTEAFF. The CDR3 DNA reads as TGTGCCAGTAGTATTCCGGGGACAGAGAACGTCACTGAAGCTTTCTTT.

This clonotype was observed a handful of times. The gene calls are TRBV7-9 and TRBJ2-7; 9 nucleotides match TRBD2. Germline CDR1 and CDR2: SEHNR and FQNEAQ (reference sequence). The CDR3 spans 15 residues. V lost 1 base to trimming and J lost 3 bases; unmatched junction nucleotides: 4. The CDR3 sequence is CASSLELAGNYEQYF. The CDR3, as DNA: TGTGCCAGCAGCTTAGAGCTAGCGGGAAACTACGAGCAGTACTTC.

This clonotype was picked up a small number of times. The chain has TRBV4-2 and TRBJ1-1; D uncertain. Germline CDR1 and CDR2: LGHNA and YNFKEQ. The CDR3 totals 15 residues. The germline V and J ends were trimmed by 1 base and 1 base, with 10 bases remaining between them. The CDR3 bases are TGTGCCAGCAGCCAAGTGGCGGGCGGGAACACTGAAGCTTTCTTT. Its protein is CASSQVAGGNTEAFF.

The chain couples TRBV9 to TRBJ1-2; tentatively, D is TRBD1 (5 bases). Germline V gene lookup returns CDR1 SGDLS and CDR2 YYNGEE. This CDR3 has 24 amino acids. The germline V and J ends were trimmed by 0 bases and 0 bases, with 36 bases remaining between them. This CDR3 reads CASSVAGGKGQGYEAPSPNYGYTF. CDR3 bases: TGTGCCAGCAGCGTAGCTGGGGGAAAAGGGCAAGGGTACGAAGCCCCTAGCCCTAACTATGGCTACACCTTC.

With respect to this clonotype: This may come from a read error, since a much larger clone is one base off. The V and J genes are TRBV20-1 and TRBJ1-1, with no clear D. Germline V gives CDR1 DFQATT, CDR2 SNEGSKA (reference sequence). The CDR3 loop spans 14 amino acids. V was cut by 6 bases and J by 0 bases, with 14 bases left in between. CDR3 loop: CSARTGRVNTEAFF. In DNA, the CDR3 is TGCAGTGCCCGGACCGGTCGGGTGAACACTGAAGCTTTCTTT.

Many counts were recorded for this clonotype. This rearrangement joins TRBV18 to TRBJ1-5; D gene unclear. Germline V gene data show CDR1 as KGHSH and CDR2 as LQKENI. The CDR3 covers 12 residues. V was cut by 4 bases and J by 9 bases, with 10 bases left in between. Here the CDR3 DNA reads TGTGCCAGCTCACTAACGCCGGGGCCCCAGCATTTT. Translation gives CASSLTPGPQHF.

In this sample, this clonotype turned up a few times. J is TRBJ2-7 and V is TRBV6-5, with D hard to call. The CDR3 is 16 residues long. Germline CDR1 and CDR2: MNHEY and SVGAGI. Between the trimmed V and J ends, which lost 0 bases and 0 bases, there was a span of 12 bases. CDR3 bases: TGTGCCAGCAGTTACTCCTCACGGTTCGTCTCCTACGAGCAGTACTTC. Translation: CASSYSSRFVSYEQYF.

The chain combines TRBV5-1 with TRBJ2-1, with a tentative D call TRBD2 (6 bases). Trimming stripped 1 base from V and 14 bases from J, with 16 bases between. This CDR3 has 13 amino acids. Germline loops: CDR1 SGHRS, CDR2 YFSETQ. Here the CDR3 reads CASSLPFNREEFF. The CDR3 DNA reads as TGCGCCAGCAGCTTGCCTTTTAATAGGGAGGAGTTCTTC.

This clonotype was observed at least ten times. This chain uses TRBV6-1 with TRBJ2-2; the D gene could be TRBD1 or TRBD2 (6 bases each). The V end was cut by 2 bases, the J end by 4 bases, with 14 bases between. The CDR3 is 16 amino acids. CDR1 and CDR2 from the germline V gene are MNHNS and SASEGT. The CDR3 nucleotides read TGTGCCAGCAGTGAACCCCGGGGGCAAGGCACCGGGGAGCTGTTTTTT. Translated: CASSEPRGQGTGELFF.

This clonotype appeared many times. The chain couples TRBV5-1 to TRBJ2-6, with 7 positions matching TRBD1. V was pared by 4 bases and J by 4 bases, with 5 bases of the junction left unmatched. The germline V gene encodes CDR1 SGHRS and CDR2 YFSETQ. The CDR3 has 15 residues. The CDR3 here is CASSQTGRGANVLTF. For the CDR3, the DNA is TGCGCCAGCAGCCAGACAGGGAGAGGGGCCAACGTCCTGACTTTC.

The chain has TRBV12-3 or TRBV12-4 and TRBJ2-1; D unclear. The CDR3 is 14 residues long. V lost 3 bases to trimming and J lost 12 bases, with 18 bases between them. CDR3 DNA: TGTGCCAGCAGTTTGGAGCAGGCAAATCCAAGGCAGTTCTTC. It encodes CASSLEQANPRQFF.

This clonotype appeared many times. The V gene is TRBV28, the J gene TRBJ2-4; D might be TRBD1 (6 bases). Germline values: CDR1 MDHEN, CDR2 SYDVKM. V shed 5 bases and J shed 1 base, with 15 bases lying between them. CDR3 size: 16 residues. The CDR3 DNA reads TGTGCCAGCAGTCCTACAGGGTCCGGGGCCAAAAACATTCAGTACTTC. It is translated as CASSPTGSGAKNIQYF. The full variable domain, rest sourced from reference TRBV28 and TRBJ2-4, is DVKVTQSSRYLVKRTGEKVFLECVQDMDHENMFWYRQDPGLGLRLIYFSYDVKMKEKGDIPEGYSVSREKKERFSLILESASTNQTSMYLCASSPTGSGAKNIQYFGAGTRLSVL.

The chain employs TRBV24-1 and TRBJ2-6, with D unresolved. The V end was cut by 4 bases, the J end by 0 bases, with 12 bases between. The germline V gene encodes CDR1 KGHDR and CDR2 SFDVKD. There are 17 residues in the CDR3. CDR3 DNA: TGTGCCACCAGTGAAAACAGCCCCCTCTCTGGGGCCAACGTCCTGACTTTC. Translation gives CATSENSPLSGANVLTF.

The chain uses TRBV14 and TRBJ2-1; TRBD2 is a possible D gene (5 bases). This CDR3 contains 11 residues. V was cut by 7 bases and J by 10 bases, with 11 bases left in between. Germline lookup yields CDR1 SGHDN and CDR2 FVKESK. The CDR3 sequence: CASKARGEQFF. CDR3 bases: TGTGCCAGCAAAGCGAGAGGGGAGCAGTTCTTC.

There are many counts of this clonotype. The CDR3 loop is CASSKDGRSSYEQYF. In DNA, the CDR3 is TGTGCCAGCAGTAAGGACGGGAGGAGCTCCTACGAGCAGTACTTC. The chain couples TRBV2 to TRBJ2-7; TRBD2 agrees at 7 bases. CDR3 length: 15 residues. J lost 0 bases, V lost 5 bases, and 7 bases had no gene match. Looked up from germline, CDR1 is SNHLY and CDR2 is FYNNEI.

This clonotype has at least ten counts. The V call is TRBV5-1, the J call TRBJ2-5; no firm D call. Germline V gives CDR1 SGHRS, CDR2 YFSETQ. The V and J ends lost 1 base and 0 bases respectively, with 13 bases between them. The CDR3 spans 16 residues. CDR3 nucleotides: TGCGCCAGCAGCTTGTCGGGTAGTGGGTACCAAGAGACCCAGTACTTC. This encodes CASSLSGSGYQETQYF.

This chain connects TRBV6-1 to TRBJ2-2; D is possibly TRBD1 (7 bases). The CDR3 has 16 amino acids. V was pared by 6 bases and J by 0 bases, with 14 bases between. Germline assignment: CDR1 MNHNS and CDR2 SASEGT. This CDR3 is CASRPTGRTNTGELFF. The CDR3 DNA is TGTGCCAGCAGGCCGACAGGGAGGACGAACACCGGGGAGCTGTTTTTT.

The chain is built from TRBV19 and TRBJ1-1, with 12 nucleotides matching TRBD1. V dropped 7 bases and J dropped 6; count of bases not matched to a gene: 9. Per the germline V gene, CDR1 is LNHDA and CDR2 is SQIVND (reference sequence). The CDR3 loop spans 15 amino acids. CDR3 sequence (DNA): TGTGCCAGTACGCCGGGACAGGGGGCTGGGGCTGAAGCTTTCTTT. As protein: CASTPGQGAGAEAFF.

This clonotype has at least ten counts. This chain joins TRBV10-3 and TRBJ1-5; TRBD1 matches 9 bases. With 7 bases clipped from V and 3 bases from J, the junction kept 4 bases outside the gene matches. CDR1 is ENHRY and CDR2 is SYGVKD in the germline V gene. The CDR3 spans 14 residues. CDR3 sequence: CAINGQGSNQPQHF. The CDR3 DNA follows: TGTGCCATCAATGGACAGGGGTCCAATCAGCCCCAGCATTTT.

To note about this clonotype: At one end, the junction sequence differs from germline, possibly due to a read error. The gene calls are TRBV20-1 and TRBJ2-1; no reliable D call. The CDR3 loop spans 16 amino acids. Per the germline V gene, CDR1 is DFQATT and CDR2 is SNEGSKA (reference sequence). The CDR3 spells CSARDGGSFSYNGQFF. For the CDR3, the DNA is TGCAGTGCTAGAGATGGTGGTAGCTTCTCCTACAATGGGCAGTTCTTC.

This clonotype was seen a handful of times. The chain uses TRBV20-1 and TRBJ2-7; D ambiguous. The length of the CDR3 is 13 residues. Germline V CDR1 and CDR2: DFQATT, SNEGSKA (reference sequence). V was clipped by 1 base and J by 6 bases, with 13 bases between them. DNA for the CDR3: TGCAGTGCTAGAGGACCGGTCGGATGCGAGCAGTACTTC. Amino acids: CSARGPVGCEQYF.

Worth noting for this clonotype: A much larger clone sits a single nucleotide away, making a read error possible. V gene TRBV7-8 combines with J gene TRBJ2-3, with TRBD1 identical over 7 bases. The J segment lost 1 base and the V segment lost 3 bases, leaving 4 bases of the junction unmatched. The length of the CDR3 is 15 residues. Per the germline V gene, CDR1 is SGHVS and CDR2 is FQNEAQ. The CDR3 region has the DNA TGTGCCAGCAGCTTGACAGGGTCCGGCACAGATACGCAGTATTTT. This translates into CASSLTGSGTDTQYF.